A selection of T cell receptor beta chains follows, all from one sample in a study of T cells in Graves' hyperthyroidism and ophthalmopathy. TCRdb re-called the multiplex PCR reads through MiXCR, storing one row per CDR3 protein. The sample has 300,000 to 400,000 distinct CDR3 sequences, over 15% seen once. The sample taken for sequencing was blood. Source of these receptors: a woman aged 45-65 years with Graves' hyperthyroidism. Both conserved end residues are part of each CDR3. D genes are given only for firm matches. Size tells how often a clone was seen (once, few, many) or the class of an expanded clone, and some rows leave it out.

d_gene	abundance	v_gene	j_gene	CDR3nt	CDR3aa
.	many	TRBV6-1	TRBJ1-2	TGTGCCAGCATCCCGGGGGACCGGGGGATGAGTGGCTACACCTTC	CASIPGDRGMSGYTF
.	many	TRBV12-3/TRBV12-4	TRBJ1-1	TGTGCCAGCAGTTCGACAGGGAACACTGAAGCTTTCTTT	CASSSTGNTEAFF
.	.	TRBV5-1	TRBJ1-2	TGCGCCAGCAGTAACCTAGGCGCCGTAGATGGCTACACCTTC	CASSNLGAVDGYTF
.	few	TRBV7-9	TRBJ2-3	TGTGCCAGCAGCCCTAGGAAGGATACGCAGTATTTT	CASSPRKDTQYF
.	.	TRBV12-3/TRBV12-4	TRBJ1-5	TGTGCCAGCAGTTTAGGTGGGGGGTGGAATCAGCCCCAGCATTTT	CASSLGGGWNQPQHF
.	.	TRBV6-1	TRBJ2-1	TGTGCCAGCAGTGATCCAGGAGTAGGGGAGCAGTTCTTC	CASSDPGVGEQFF
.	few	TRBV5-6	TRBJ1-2	TGTGCCAGCAGCTCGGCTATCTCCTATGGCTACACCTTC	CASSSAISYGYTF
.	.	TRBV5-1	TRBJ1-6	TGCGCCAGCAGCTCGGGGGACAACTACAATTCACCCCTCCACTTT	CASSSGDNYNSPLHF
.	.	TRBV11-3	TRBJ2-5	TGTGCCAGCAGCTTTATCGTGGGGGAGACCCAGTACTTC	CASSFIVGETQYF
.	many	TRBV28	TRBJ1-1	TGTGCCAGCAGTTCGCCAGCCATGAACACTGAAGCTTTCTTT	CASSSPAMNTEAFF
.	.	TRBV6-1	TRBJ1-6	TGTGCCAGCACTTCGACAGGAACGAATTCACCCCTCCACTTT	CASTSTGTNSPLHF
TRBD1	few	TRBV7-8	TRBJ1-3	TGTGCCAGCAGCCGGACGAAAAACCAGGGGGCATCTGGAAACACCATATATTTT	CASSRTKNQGASGNTIYF
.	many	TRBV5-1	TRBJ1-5	TGCGCCAGCAGCTTGGGGACAGACCATAGCAATCAGCCCCAGCATTTT	CASSLGTDHSNQPQHF
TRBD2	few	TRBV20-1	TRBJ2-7	TGCAGTGCTAGTCAGGGCGCGGGCGGGAGATTATACGAGCAGTACTTC	CSASQGAGGRLYEQYF
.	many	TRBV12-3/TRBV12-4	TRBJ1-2	TGTGCCAGCAGTTTGAATCAAGCCTATGGCTACACCTTC	CASSLNQAYGYTF
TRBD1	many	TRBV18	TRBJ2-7	TGTGCCAGCTCCCTCGGACAGGGTATCAACTACGAGCAGTACTTC	CASSLGQGINYEQYF
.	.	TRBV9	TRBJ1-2	TGTGCCAGCAGCGGGTTCGGGGTGAACTATGGCTACACCTTC	CASSGFGVNYGYTF
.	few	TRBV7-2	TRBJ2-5	TGTGCCAGCAGCTTAGGGGGGCGACTAGTCGAGACCCAGTACTTC	CASSLGGRLVETQYF
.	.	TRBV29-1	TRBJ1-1	TGCAGCGTTGATCGACTCTCGGGCACTGAAGCTTTCTTT	CSVDRLSGTEAFF
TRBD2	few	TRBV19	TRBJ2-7	TGTGCCAGTAGTATGTTAAGCGGGGCTCGAACCTACGAGCAGTACTTC	CASSMLSGARTYEQYF
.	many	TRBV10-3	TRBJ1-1	TGTGCCATCAGTGAGCGAGAGGACACTGAAGCTTTCTTT	CAISEREDTEAFF
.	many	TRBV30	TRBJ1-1	TGTGCCTGGAGTACGGTGGGCACTGAAGCTTTCTTT	CAWSTVGTEAFF
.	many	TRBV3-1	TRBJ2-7	TGTGCCAGCAGCCAAGTAGCGGCAGAGGACAGCGAGCAGTACTTC	CASSQVAAEDSEQYF